A selection of T cell receptor beta chains follows, all from one sample in a study of blood T cell repertoires in COVID-19. Clones were sequenced by immunoSEQ multiplex PCR, and TCRdb holds only the in-frame ones, with some missing. Of 200,000 or so clones listed, 84% are singletons. Sequencing was carried out using PBMCs or T cells enriched from blood (not recorded which). The receptors stem from a man aged 40-50 years who had recovered from COVID-19. Both conserved end residues are part of each CDR3. D genes are given only for firm matches. Size is omitted from some rows. Given values are once, few, many or a class for expanded clones.

clone size	D gene	J gene	V gene	CDR3 protein	CDR3 DNA
-	TRBD1	TRBJ1-1	TRBV5-1	CASSSPTQTGGFTEAFF	TGCGCCAGCAGCTCACCTACCCAGACAGGGGGCTTTACTGAAGCTTTCTTT
-	TRBD1	TRBJ1-6	TRBV4-2	CASSQVGTGVNSPLHF	TGTGCCAGCAGCCAAGTTGGGACAGGGGTAAATTCACCCCTCCACTTT
-	-	TRBJ1-3	TRBV9	CASSGGLSSGNTIYF	TGTGCCAGCAGCGGGGGCTTAAGCTCTGGAAACACCATATATTTT
-	TRBD1	TRBJ2-3	TRBV18	CASSRIPGTGRDTQYF	TGTGCCAGCTCCAGAATCCCCGGGACAGGCAGGGATACGCAGTATTTT
-	-	TRBJ2-1	TRBV10-2	CASDRGNEQFF	TGCGCCAGTGACAGAGGTAATGAGCAGTTCTTC
-	TRBD1	TRBJ1-2	TRBV7-2	CASSLKSLQGYNGYTF	TGTGCCAGCAGCTTGAAATCGTTACAGGGGTATAATGGCTACACCTTC
-	TRBD2	TRBJ2-4	TRBV2	CASSRLAGVGIQYF	TGTGCCAGCAGTCGACTAGCGGGGGTTGGCATTCAGTACTTC
-	-	TRBJ1-3	TRBV5-1	CASSGGDSGNTIYF	TGCGCCAGCAGCGGAGGGGACTCTGGAAACACCATATATTTT
once	TRBD2	TRBJ2-6	TRBV10-1	CASRVAGVFSGANVLTF	TGCGCCAGCAGAGTAGCGGGGGTCTTCTCTGGGGCCAACGTCCTGACTTTC
-	TRBD1	TRBJ1-2	TRBV3-1/TRBV3-2	CASSQGGGTGGSGYTF	TGTGCCAGCAGCCAAGGGGGTGGGACAGGGGGCTCTGGCTACACCTTC
-	TRBD1	TRBJ2-1	TRBV7-3	CASSLGTGTYNEQFF	TGTGCCAGCAGCTTAGGGACAGGGACCTACAATGAGCAGTTCTTC
-	-	TRBJ2-7	TRBV7-9	CASSPPSQSYEQYF	TGTGCCAGCAGCCCCCCGAGCCAATCCTACGAGCAGTACTTC
-	-	TRBJ2-1	TRBV25-1	CASSVQGIYNEQFF	TGTGCCAGCAGTGTACAGGGTATCTACAATGAGCAGTTCTTC
-	-	TRBJ2-3	TRBV6-5	CASSLFSDTQYF	TGTGCCAGCAGTCTGTTCTCAGATACGCAGTATTTT
-	-	TRBJ1-1	TRBV7-9	CASSLGTANTEAFF	TGTGCCAGCAGCTTAGGGACAGCTAACACTGAAGCTTTCTTT
few	TRBD1	TRBJ2-5	TRBV2	CASRNRGREETQYF	TGTGCCAGCAGGAACAGGGGGCGCGAGGAGACCCAGTACTTC
few	TRBD1	TRBJ1-5	TRBV6-2/TRBV6-3	CASSPGQGWDQPQHF	TGTGCCAGCAGCCCCGGACAGGGTTGGGATCAGCCCCAGCATTTT
-	TRBD2	TRBJ2-5	TRBV15	CATRGDRPSGGAWETQYF	TGTGCCACCAGAGGAGATAGGCCTAGCGGGGGGGCCTGGGAGACCCAGTACTTC
-	TRBD1	TRBJ2-3	TRBV6-5	CASRTGGTRDTQYF	TGTGCCAGCAGGACAGGGGGGACAAGAGATACGCAGTATTTT
-	-	TRBJ1-1	TRBV6-5	CASRQGPTFEAFF	TGTGCCAGCAGACAGGGACCGACCTTTGAAGCTTTCTTT
-	-	TRBJ2-3	TRBV4-1	CASSQVIQGSPRTDTQYF	TGCGCCAGCAGCCAAGTAATACAGGGTTCCCCCCGCACAGATACGCAGTATTTT
-	TRBD2	TRBJ2-7	TRBV15	CATSREMGLAGAYEQYF	TGTGCCACCAGCAGAGAAATGGGACTAGCGGGGGCCTACGAGCAGTACTTC
-	-	TRBJ2-7	TRBV18	CASSPKGGNSYEQYF	TGTGCCAGCTCACCGAAGGGGGGGAACTCCTACGAGCAGTACTTC